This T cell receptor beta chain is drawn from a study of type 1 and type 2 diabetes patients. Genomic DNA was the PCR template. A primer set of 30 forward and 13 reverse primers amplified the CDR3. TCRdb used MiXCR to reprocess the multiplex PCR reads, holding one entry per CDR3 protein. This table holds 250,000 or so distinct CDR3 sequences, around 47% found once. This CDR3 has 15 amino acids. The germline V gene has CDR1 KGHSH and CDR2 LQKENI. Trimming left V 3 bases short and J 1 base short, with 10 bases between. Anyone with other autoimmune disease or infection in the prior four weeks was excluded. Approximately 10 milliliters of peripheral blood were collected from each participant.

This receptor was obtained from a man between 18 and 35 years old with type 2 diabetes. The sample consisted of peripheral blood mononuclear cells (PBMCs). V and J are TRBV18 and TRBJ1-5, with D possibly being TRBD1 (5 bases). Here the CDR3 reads CASSPTRDSNQPQHF. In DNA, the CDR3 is TGTGCCAGCTCACCGACCCGGGACAGCAATCAGCCCCAGCATTTT.